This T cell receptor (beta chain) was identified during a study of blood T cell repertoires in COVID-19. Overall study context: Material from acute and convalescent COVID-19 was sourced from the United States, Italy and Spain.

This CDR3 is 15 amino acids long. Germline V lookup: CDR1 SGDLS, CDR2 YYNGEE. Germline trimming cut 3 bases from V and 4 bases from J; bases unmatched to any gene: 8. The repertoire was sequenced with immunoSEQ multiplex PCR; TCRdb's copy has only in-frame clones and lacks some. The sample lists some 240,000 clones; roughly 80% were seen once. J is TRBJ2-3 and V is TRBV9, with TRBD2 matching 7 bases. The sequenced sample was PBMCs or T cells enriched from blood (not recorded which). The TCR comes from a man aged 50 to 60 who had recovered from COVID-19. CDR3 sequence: CASSDEAGSPDTQYF. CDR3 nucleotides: TGTGCCAGCAGCGACGAAGCGGGATCCCCAGATACGCAGTATTTT.